Listed here are 32 T cell receptor beta chains from one sample, sequenced in a study of blood T cell repertoires in COVID-19. The method was immunoSEQ multiplex PCR; TCRdb's version includes in-frame clones alone and lacks a portion of them. Of under 500,000 clones listed, 80% to 90% are singletons. The material sequenced was PBMCs or T cells enriched from blood (not recorded which). The receptors derive from a man aged 25-45 years who had recovered from COVID-19.

This chain links TRBV27 with TRBJ2-5, with TRBD2 as a possible D gene (6 bases). The V and J ends lost 5 bases and 4 bases respectively, with 14 bases between them. The CDR3 is 14 amino acids. CDR1 is MNHEY and CDR2 is SMNVEV in the germline V gene (reference sequence). CDR3 sequence reads: CASSITGEPETQYF. DNA of the CDR3: TGTGCCAGCAGTATCACGGGAGAGCCAGAGACCCAGTACTTC.

The chain has TRBV19 and TRBJ1-6; D unclear. The CDR3 contains 15 residues. The ends were cut back, 4 bases at V and 7 bases at J, with 14 bases in the middle. Germline CDR1 and CDR2: LNHDA and SQIVND (reference sequence). Here the CDR3 reads CASSRRPGSNSPLHF. CDR3 sequence (DNA): TGTGCCAGTAGTAGGCGACCGGGAAGCAATTCACCCCTCCACTTT.

This clone has a single count. The chain recombines TRBV28 with TRBJ2-3, with 12 bases that match TRBD2. The CDR3 has 17 amino acids. J lost 6 bases, V lost 5 bases, and 12 bases had no gene match. Germline CDR1 reads MDHEN; CDR2 reads SYDVKM. CDR3 DNA: TGTGCCAGCAGTGGTTCTAGCGGGAGGGCCGCTGGGGATACGCAGTATTTT. This encodes CASSGSSGRAAGDTQYF.

The sample holds a few counts of this clone. The J gene is TRBJ1-5, the V gene TRBV2, with 7 bases identical to TRBD1. Germline CDR1 is SNHLY and CDR2 is FYNNEI. V trimming: 3 bases; J trimming: 6 bases; junction bases outside the gene matches: 5. CDR3 size: 14 residues. The CDR3 DNA reads TGTGCCAGCAGTGACCCCACAGGGGCTCAGCCCCAGCATTTT. Amino acids: CASSDPTGAQPQHF.

This chain connects TRBV10-3 to TRBJ1-1; D is unresolved. Trimming left V 4 bases short and J 2 bases short, with 8 bases between. CDR3 length: 13 residues. Germline-derived CDR1 and CDR2 are ENHRY and SYGVKD. As DNA, the CDR3 is TGTGCCATCAGTGGGTTAGCCAACACTGAAGCTTTCTTT. Residues: CAISGLANTEAFF.

The chain employs TRBV6-5 and TRBJ2-7, with TRBD2 matching over 9 bases. The V segment lost 10 bases and the J segment 5 bases; nucleotides outside the gene matches: 15. Germline V gene data show CDR1 as MNHEY and CDR2 as SVGAGI. CDR3 length equals 15 residues. CDR3 nucleotides: TGTGCCATCACCCGGGGAGCGGGAGGATTCGACGAGCAGTACTTC. It codes for CAITRGAGGFDEQYF.

This chain uses TRBV28 with TRBJ1-1; 7 positions match TRBD1. CDR3 length: 15 residues. Germline CDR1 MDHEN, CDR2 SYDVKM. With 4 bases clipped from V and 0 bases from J, the junction kept 5 bases outside the gene matches. The CDR3 loop reads CASSSTDRLNTEAFF. The CDR3, as DNA: TGTGCCAGCAGTTCAACGGACAGGCTGAACACTGAAGCTTTCTTT.

V gene TRBV10-3 combines with J gene TRBJ2-1, with 9 bases lining up with TRBD1. CDR1 and CDR2 from the germline V gene are ENHRY and SYGVKD. The CDR3 has 16 residues. V gave up 0 bases and J gave up 8 bases; unmatched junction bases: 8. The CDR3 here is CAISESGTGFWDEQFF. CDR3 sequence (DNA): TGTGCCATCAGTGAGTCGGGGACAGGGTTTTGGGATGAGCAGTTCTTC.

The V call is TRBV9, the J call TRBJ1-6; D not resolved. The CDR3 contains 16 residues. From germline, CDR1 is SGDLS and CDR2 YYNGEE. V gave up 4 bases and J gave up 6 bases, with 17 bases separating them. The CDR3 loop is CASSPLSGPLNSPLHF. The CDR3 DNA sequence: TGTGCCAGCAGCCCCCTCAGCGGACCCCTTAATTCACCCCTCCACTTT.

This chain connects TRBV30 to TRBJ2-3, with no clear D. This CDR3 comprises 14 residues. V was clipped by 1 base and J by 4 bases, with 12 bases between them. Germline loops: CDR1 GTSNPN, CDR2 SVGIG (reference sequence). The CDR3 nucleotides read TGTGCCTGGAGTGGATTACTACGTGCAGATACGCAGTATTTT. Its translation: CAWSGLLRADTQYF.

V and J are TRBV9 and TRBJ1-2; D remains ambiguous. This CDR3 has 13 residues. Trimming took 6 bases from V and 4 from J, leaving 13 bases between them. The germline V gene encodes CDR1 SGDLS and CDR2 YYNGEE. The CDR3 sequence: CASNREAVYGYTF. CDR3 DNA: TGTGCCAGCAATAGGGAGGCAGTCTATGGCTACACCTTC.

The chain carries TRBV18 and TRBJ2-7; possible D gene TRBD1, 6 bases. V lost 4 bases and J 3 bases, leaving 22 bases between the germline ends. The germline gives CDR1 KGHSH, CDR2 LQKENI. The CDR3 extends over 17 amino acids. CDR3 loop: CASSRGRGLMLDYEQYF. The CDR3 region has the DNA TGTGCCAGCTCACGCGGCAGGGGCCTAATGCTAGACTACGAGCAGTACTTC.

V and J are TRBV10-2 and TRBJ2-5; TRBD2 is a possible D gene (5 bases). Germline CDR1 WSHSY, CDR2 SAAADI. This CDR3 comprises 11 residues. The V gene lost 8 bases and the J gene lost 7 bases, with 11 bases spanning the gap. The CDR3 is CASGGSRTQYF. In DNA form, the CDR3 reads TGCGCCAGCGGAGGCTCGAGGACCCAGTACTTC.

The CDR3 DNA follows: TGTGCCAGCAGCGGGACGGCGGGGGGCTACACCTTC. Protein sequence: CASSGTAGGYTF. The chain is built from TRBV2 and TRBJ1-2; D might be TRBD1 (5 bases). The ends were cut back, 6 bases at V and 8 bases at J, with 13 bases in the middle. The CDR3 runs 12 residues. Germline V lookup: CDR1 SNHLY, CDR2 FYNNEI.

J is TRBJ2-7 and V is TRBV28, with D possibly TRBD1 on 6 matching bases. The CDR3 covers 12 residues. Trimming left V 6 bases short and J 7 bases short, with 13 bases between. Germline CDR1 reads MDHEN; CDR2 reads SYDVKM. This CDR3 reads CASRVGAGEQYF. CDR3 sequence (DNA): TGTGCCAGCAGGGTGGGGGCTGGGGAGCAGTACTTC.

The chain links TRBV29-1 to TRBJ2-2; TRBD1 matches 7 bases. The CDR3 extends over 13 amino acids. Per germline, CDR1 SQVTM and CDR2 ANQGSEA. The V gene end was trimmed by 4 bases and the J gene end by 6 bases; junction bases not matched to a gene: 5. In DNA, the CDR3 is TGCAGCGTTGGAGGACAGGTGGCCGGGGAGCTGTTTTTT. It translates to CSVGGQVAGELFF.

The chain carries TRBV4-1 and TRBJ2-7; the D is unclear. Germline CDR1 reads MGHRA; CDR2 reads YSYEKL. Trimming took 0 bases from V and 3 from J, leaving 12 bases between them. This CDR3 region has 15 residues. The CDR3 DNA reads as TGCGCCAGCAGCCAAGACTCTTTCAGTCGCTACGAGCAGTACTTC. Translated: CASSQDSFSRYEQYF.

This clone was observed a single time. The genes are TRBV6-4 and TRBJ2-6; 7 bases are shared with TRBD1. Per germline, CDR1 MRHNA and CDR2 SNTAGT. The CDR3 runs 16 residues. Trimming at V came to 10 bases and at J to 2 bases, leaving 11 bases not matched to a gene. CDR3 in DNA: TGTGCCAAGTTGACAGGGAAGAGGACTGGGGCCAACGTCCTGACTTTC. Translated, it gives CAKLTGKRTGANVLTF.

The genes are TRBV7-8 and TRBJ1-2; 8 nucleotides line up with TRBD1. V gave up 3 bases and J gave up 6 bases; unmatched junction bases: 3. CDR3 length: 13 amino acids. Per germline, CDR1 SGHVS and CDR2 FQNEAQ. The DNA of the CDR3 is TGTGCCAGCAGCTTCAGGGGGCAGGATGGCTACACCTTC. It encodes CASSFRGQDGYTF.

The chain uses TRBV5-5 and TRBJ2-1; D may be TRBD2 (7 bases). V was clipped by 5 bases and J by 0 bases, with 12 bases between them. The CDR3 sequence is 15 residues long. Germline V gene data show CDR1 as SGHKS and CDR2 as YYEKEE (reference sequence). The CDR3 spells CASSLADSSYNEQFF. DNA for the CDR3: TGTGCCAGCAGTCTAGCGGACAGCTCCTACAATGAGCAGTTCTTC.

This chain uses TRBV9 with TRBJ1-2; possible D gene TRBD1, 5 bases. CDR1 and CDR2 from the germline V gene are SGDLS and YYNGEE. The CDR3 totals 13 residues. V was pared by 6 bases and J by 1 base, with 10 bases between. Here the CDR3 reads CASTRDHNYGYTF. The CDR3 DNA reads TGTGCCAGCACGCGGGACCATAACTATGGCTACACCTTC.

This clone was detected only once. The chain has TRBV3-1 (or the pseudogene TRBV3-2) and TRBJ2-1; 12 nucleotides match TRBD2. Germline V gives CDR1 LGHDT, CDR2 YNNKEL (reference sequence). V trimming: 6 bases; J trimming: 2 bases; junction bases outside the gene matches: 5. The CDR3 has 16 amino acids. CDR3: CASREGTSGPYNEQFF. Written as DNA, the CDR3 is TGTGCCAGCAGAGAGGGGACTAGCGGGCCCTACAATGAGCAGTTCTTC.

This chain uses TRBV19 with TRBJ2-3, with 9 bases identical to TRBD1. With V trimmed by 9 bases and J by 4 bases, 8 bases remained unmatched. This CDR3 has 14 amino acids. Germline lookup yields CDR1 LNHDA and CDR2 SQIVND (reference sequence). The CDR3 DNA reads as TGTGCCAGCAAAACAGGGGGCTTGCCAGATACGCAGTATTTT. Translated: CASKTGGLPDTQYF.

The chain links TRBV18 to TRBJ2-7; D is possibly TRBD2 (6 bases). Trimming removed 0 bases at V and 3 bases at J, with 15 bases between. The CDR3 consists of 16 residues. CDR1 is KGHSH, CDR2 LQKENI, per germline. In nucleotides, the CDR3 is TGTGCCAGCTCACCACCTCAGACCTTGGGGGGCTACGAGCAGTACTTC. Encoded protein: CASSPPQTLGGYEQYF. Based on the CDR3 plus reference TRBV18 and TRBJ2-7, the full variable domain is NAGVMQNPRHLVRRRGQEARLRCSPMKGHSHVYWYRQLPEEGLKFMVYLQKENIIDESGMPKERFSAEFPKEGPSILRIQQVVRGDSAAYFCASSPPQTLGGYEQYFGPGTRLTVT.

The V gene is TRBV4-1, the J gene TRBJ2-3, with 12 bases identical to TRBD2. V lost 3 bases, J lost 5 bases, and 6 bases stayed unmatched. CDR3 size: 16 residues. From germline, CDR1 is MGHRA and CDR2 YSYEKL. The CDR3 loop reads CASSQGTSGFGDTQYF. The CDR3 nucleotides read TGCGCCAGCAGCCAGGGGACTAGCGGGTTTGGAGATACGCAGTATTTT.

This clone was counted between two and nine times. The gene calls are TRBV3-1 (or the pseudogene TRBV3-2) and TRBJ1-4; TRBD1 might be the D (6 bases). The CDR3 is made up of 14 amino acids. Germline CDR1 is LGHDT and CDR2 is YNNKEL (reference sequence). Trimming removed 1 base from V and 8 bases from J, with 11 bases in between. DNA for the CDR3: TGTGCCAGCAGCCAAGCGGACAGAGGGGAAAAACTGTTTTTT. It specifies CASSQADRGEKLFF.

The sample holds one count of this clone. The CDR3 loop reads CASSIRGSSTDTQYF. The CDR3, as DNA: TGTGCCAGTAGTATACGGGGATCTAGCACAGATACGCAGTATTTT. The J gene is TRBJ2-3, the V gene TRBV19, with D possibly TRBD2 on 5 matching bases. Germline V gives CDR1 LNHDA, CDR2 SQIVND (reference sequence). The CDR3 extends over 15 amino acids. V gave up 2 bases and J gave up 0 bases, with 9 bases separating them.

The CDR3: CASSDGAESYNEQFF. For the CDR3, the DNA is TGTGCCAGCAGTGACGGCGCGGAATCCTACAATGAGCAGTTCTTC. J is TRBJ2-1 and V is TRBV6-4; D is ambiguous. V lost 2 bases and J lost 1, with 9 bases in between. The CDR3 sequence is 15 residues long. CDR1 is MRHNA and CDR2 is SNTAGT in the germline V gene.

This clone showed up just a few times. V is TRBV30 and J is TRBJ1-2, with a tentative D call TRBD1 (5 bases). The CDR3 length is 13 residues. Trimming removed 3 bases at V and 7 bases at J, with 15 bases between. In germline, CDR1 is GTSNPN, CDR2 SVGIG (reference sequence). CDR3 bases: TGTGCCTGGAGCGAATGGGCAGGGTCTGGCTACACCTTC. Protein: CAWSEWAGSGYTF.

V gene TRBV28 combines with J gene TRBJ1-5; the D is unclear. V lost 6 bases and J 1 base, leaving 16 bases between the germline ends. Per the germline V gene, CDR1 is MDHEN and CDR2 is SYDVKM. The CDR3 runs to 16 residues. The CDR3 spells CASSPTTALSNQPQHF. CDR3 bases: TGTGCCAGCAGCCCCACCACCGCGCTGAGCAATCAGCCCCAGCATTTT.

This chain uses TRBV7-9 with TRBJ1-1; TRBD1 aligns across 7 bases. V gave up 6 bases and J gave up 1 base; unmatched junction bases: 5. This CDR3 spans 14 amino acids. Germline V gene data show CDR1 as SEHNR and CDR2 as FQNEAQ (reference sequence). The CDR3 DNA is TGTGCCAGCAGACCGACAGGGTGGAACACTGAAGCTTTCTTT. Translation: CASRPTGWNTEAFF.

The V call is TRBV20-1, the J call TRBJ2-3; a possible D gene is TRBD2 (6 bases). Trimming stripped 3 bases from V and 0 bases from J, with 10 bases between. In germline, CDR1 is DFQATT, CDR2 SNEGSKA (reference sequence). This CDR3 is built from 14 residues. CDR3 DNA: TGCAGTGCTAGTTGGGGGACTAGCACAGATACGCAGTATTTT. Amino acid sequence: CSASWGTSTDTQYF.